This T cell receptor beta chain appears in the sequencing data of a study of blood T cell repertoires in COVID-19. CDR3 length equals 15 residues. Trimming took off 0 bases at V and 7 bases at J, with 11 bases between the two ends. The germline CDR1 and CDR2 sequences are SGDLS and YYNGEE. Profiled with immunoSEQ multiplex PCR; TCRdb holds only in-frame clones, not every one. The sample consists of 52,000 or so clones, 65% to 90% of them appearing once. This clone was observed many times. V gene TRBV9 combines with J gene TRBJ1-6; D call uncertain. The TCR originated in a human donor in a cohort sampled during active COVID-19. The specimen sequenced was peripheral blood. The CDR3 coding sequence is TGTGCCAGCAGCGTAGGCTCCGCGCCAAATTCACCCCTCCACTTT. Protein product: CASSVGSAPNSPLHF.